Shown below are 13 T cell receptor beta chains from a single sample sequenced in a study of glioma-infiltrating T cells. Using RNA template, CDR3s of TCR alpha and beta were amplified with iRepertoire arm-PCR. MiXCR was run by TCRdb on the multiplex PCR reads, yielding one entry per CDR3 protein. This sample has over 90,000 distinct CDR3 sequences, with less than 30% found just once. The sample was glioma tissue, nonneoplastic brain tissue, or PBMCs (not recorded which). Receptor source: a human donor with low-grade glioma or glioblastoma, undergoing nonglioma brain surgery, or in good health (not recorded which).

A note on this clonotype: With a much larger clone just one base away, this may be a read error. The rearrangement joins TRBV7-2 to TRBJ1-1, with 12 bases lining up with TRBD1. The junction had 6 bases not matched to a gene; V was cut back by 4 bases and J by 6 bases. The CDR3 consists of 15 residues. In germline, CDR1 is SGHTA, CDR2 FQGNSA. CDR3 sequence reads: CASSSGTGGGAEAFF. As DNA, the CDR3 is TGTGCCAGCAGCTCCGGGACAGGGGGCGGAGCTGAAGCTTTCTTT. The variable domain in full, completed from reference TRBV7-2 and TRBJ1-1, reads GAGVSQSPSNKVTEKGKDVELRCDPISGHTALYWYRQSLGQGLEFLIYFQGNSAPDKSGLPSDRFSAERTGGSVSTLTIQRTQQEDSAVYLCASSSGTGGGAEAFFGQGTRLTVV.

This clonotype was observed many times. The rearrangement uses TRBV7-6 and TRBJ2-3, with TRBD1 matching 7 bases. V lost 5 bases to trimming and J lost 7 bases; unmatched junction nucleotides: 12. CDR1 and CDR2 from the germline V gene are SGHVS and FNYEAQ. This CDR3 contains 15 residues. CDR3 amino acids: CASSPRSQGEHTQYF. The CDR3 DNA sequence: TGTGCCAGCAGCCCCCGATCCCAGGGGGAGCATACGCAGTATTTT.

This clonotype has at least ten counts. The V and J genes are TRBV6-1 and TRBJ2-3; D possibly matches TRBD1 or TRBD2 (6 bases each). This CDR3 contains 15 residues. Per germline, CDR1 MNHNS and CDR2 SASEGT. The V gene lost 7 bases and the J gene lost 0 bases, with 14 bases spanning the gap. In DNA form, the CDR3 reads TGTGCCAGCACCCCTAGGGGGGTGAGCACAGATACGCAGTATTTT. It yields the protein CASTPRGVSTDTQYF.

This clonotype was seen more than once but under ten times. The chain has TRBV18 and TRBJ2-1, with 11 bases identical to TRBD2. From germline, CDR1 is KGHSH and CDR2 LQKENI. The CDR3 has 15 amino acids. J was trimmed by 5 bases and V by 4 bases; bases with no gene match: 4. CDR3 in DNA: TGTGCCAGCTCACAAGGACTAGCGGGCCACAATGAGCAGTTCTTC. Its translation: CASSQGLAGHNEQFF.

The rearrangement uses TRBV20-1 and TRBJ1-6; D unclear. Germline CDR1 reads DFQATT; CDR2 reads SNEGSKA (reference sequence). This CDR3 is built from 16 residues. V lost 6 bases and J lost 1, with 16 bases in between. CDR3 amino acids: CSAPLEGSSYNSPLHF. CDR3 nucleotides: TGCAGTGCCCCCTTGGAAGGGTCTTCCTATAATTCACCCCTCCACTTT.

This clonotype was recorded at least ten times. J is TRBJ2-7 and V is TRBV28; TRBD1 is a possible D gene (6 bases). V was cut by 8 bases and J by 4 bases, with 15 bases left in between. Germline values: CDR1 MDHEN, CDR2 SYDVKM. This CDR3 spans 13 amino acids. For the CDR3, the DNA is TGTGCCAGCTTGAGGACAGAAGCTTACGAGCAGTACTTC. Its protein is CASLRTEAYEQYF.

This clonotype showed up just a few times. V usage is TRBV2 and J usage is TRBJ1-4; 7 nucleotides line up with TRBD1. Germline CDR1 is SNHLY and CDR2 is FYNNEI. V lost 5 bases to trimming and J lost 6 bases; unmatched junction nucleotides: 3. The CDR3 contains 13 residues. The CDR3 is CASSSDRDEKLFF. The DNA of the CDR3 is TGTGCCAGCAGTTCCGACAGGGATGAAAAACTGTTTTTT.

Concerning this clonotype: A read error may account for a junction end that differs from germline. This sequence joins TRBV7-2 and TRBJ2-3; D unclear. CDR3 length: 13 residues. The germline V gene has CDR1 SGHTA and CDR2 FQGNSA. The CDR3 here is CASSLGNTDTKYF. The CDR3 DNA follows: TGTGCCAGCAGCTTAGGTAACACAGATACGAAGTATTTT.

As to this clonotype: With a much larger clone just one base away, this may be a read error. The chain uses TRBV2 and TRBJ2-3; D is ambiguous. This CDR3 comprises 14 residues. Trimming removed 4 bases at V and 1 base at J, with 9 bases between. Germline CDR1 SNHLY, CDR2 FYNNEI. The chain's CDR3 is CASSGKVGTDTQYF. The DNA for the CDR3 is TGTGCCAGCAGTGGGAAAGTGGGCACAGATACGCAGTATTTT.

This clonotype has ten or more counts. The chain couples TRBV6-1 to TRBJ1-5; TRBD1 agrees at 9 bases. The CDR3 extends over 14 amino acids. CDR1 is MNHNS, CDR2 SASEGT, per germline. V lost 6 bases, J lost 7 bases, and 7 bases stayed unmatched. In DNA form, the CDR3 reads TGTGCCAGCAGACGGACAGGGGAGGGACAGCCCCAGCATTTT. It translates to CASRRTGEGQPQHF.

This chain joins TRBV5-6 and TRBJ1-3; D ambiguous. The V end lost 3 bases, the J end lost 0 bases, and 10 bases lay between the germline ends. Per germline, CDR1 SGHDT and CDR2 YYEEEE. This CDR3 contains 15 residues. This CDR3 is CASSSRRDSGNTIYF. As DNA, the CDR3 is TGTGCCAGCAGCTCAAGACGGGACTCTGGAAACACCATATATTTT.

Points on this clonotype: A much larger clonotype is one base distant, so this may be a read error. CDR3 sequence (DNA): TGTGCCAGCAGCCAAGACCCCGCAAGGGCCACTGAAGCTTTCTTT. This encodes CASSQDPARATEAFF. The chain carries TRBV3-1 and TRBJ1-1; no definite D call. Germline CDR1 reads LGHDT; CDR2 reads YNNKEL (reference sequence). V lost 0 bases, J lost 4 bases, and 12 bases lay in between. This CDR3 is 15 amino acids long.

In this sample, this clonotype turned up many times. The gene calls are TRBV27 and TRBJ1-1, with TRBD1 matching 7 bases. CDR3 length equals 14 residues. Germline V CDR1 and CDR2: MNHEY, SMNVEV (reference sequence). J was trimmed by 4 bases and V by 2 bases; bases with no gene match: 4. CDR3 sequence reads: CASSLRGTVTEAFF. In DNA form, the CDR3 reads TGTGCCAGCAGTTTACGCGGGACAGTCACTGAAGCTTTCTTT.